This T cell receptor beta chain was found in a study of T cells in Graves' hyperthyroidism and ophthalmopathy. In germline, CDR1 is SEHNR, CDR2 FQNEAQ (reference sequence). The CDR3 is 12 amino acids. The V end lost 5 bases, the J end lost 6 bases, and 10 bases lay between the germline ends. Inclusion characteristics of ophthalmopathy patients comprised a Clinical Activity Score of at least 3, a NOSPECS grade of at least 4, and duration under 3 months. Uncontrolled infection, other autoimmune disease, pregnancy or lactation barred patients from enrollment. Isolation of PBMCs was performed on 9.5 to 10 ml fresh peripheral blood. This clonotype was observed a few times. This may stem from a read error, because a much larger clone lies one nucleotide away. Amplified regions were TCR beta CDR3 sequences from RNA transcripts. Primed by the HTBI set, a first-round RT-PCR was run on the TCR CDR3. One entry per CDR3 protein results from TCRdb running MiXCR on the multiplex PCR reads. In the table there are 200,000 to 250,000 distinct CDR3 sequences, about 17% of which are singletons.

This chain connects TRBV7-9 to TRBJ1-2, with a possible D match to TRBD1 (6 bases). Specimen: blood. The sequence came from a woman aged 18 to 35 with Graves' ophthalmopathy. As DNA, the CDR3 is TGTGCCAGCAGCAACCACAGGGATGGCTACACCTTC. Amino acids: CASSNHRDGYTF.